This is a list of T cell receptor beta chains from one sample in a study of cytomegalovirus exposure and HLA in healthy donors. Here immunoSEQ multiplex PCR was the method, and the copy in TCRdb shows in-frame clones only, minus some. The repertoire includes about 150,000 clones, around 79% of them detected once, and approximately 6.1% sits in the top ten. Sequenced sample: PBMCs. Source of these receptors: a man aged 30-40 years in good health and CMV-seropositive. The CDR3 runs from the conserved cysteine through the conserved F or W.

CDR3: CASSGTGGTGANVLTF
V: TRBV4-3

CDR3: CAWTSSGGAPRETQYF
V: TRBV30

CDR3: CASSYGQANYGYTF
V: TRBV5-8

CDR3: CASSDWTGETEAFF
V: TRBV11-3

CDR3: CAWSVSRVGRELFF
V: TRBV30

CDR3: CASSERGAGILNEQFF
V: TRBV6-1

CDR3: CASSLGDRGLNEQFF
V: TRBV5-1

CDR3: CASRPSGGDYEQYF
V: TRBV6-1

CDR3: CASSLGQGTSTGELFF
V: TRBV11-2

CDR3: CASSLQGYTGELFF
V: TRBV7-9

CDR3: CASSLGYRGKPSGNTIYF
V: TRBV28

CDR3: CARGSGTIYEQYF
V: TRBV7-2

CDR3: CASSLDSGVFGYTF
V: TRBV5-4

CDR3: CASSLQGLGTEAFF
V: TRBV7-2

CDR3: CASSWALGEQYF
V: TRBV28

CDR3: CASSYQGAGDEQFF
V: TRBV6-6

CDR3: CASTKPQLHEQYF
V: TRBV28

CDR3: CASRVGPSSGNTIYF
V: TRBV9

CDR3: CASSLRQGHYNEQFF
V: TRBV5-1

CDR3: CASSIEGTQYF
V: TRBV5-6

CDR3: CASSQGDRGPYEQYF
V: TRBV4-1

CDR3: CASSVAAPYNEQFF
V: TRBV2

CDR3: CASTRQGGMNTEAFF
V: TRBV28

CDR3: CASSPREGGGFEQFF
V: TRBV18

CDR3: CASSLEQGAYNEQFF
V: TRBV5-1

CDR3: CASSDFKREGGYEQYF
V: TRBV10-2

CDR3: CASSLIGTGGEGNTIYF
V: TRBV28

CDR3: CATSRDSADGNTIYF
V: TRBV15

CDR3: CASSLAGVANEQFF
V: TRBV11-2

CDR3: CASSRGTGGDQPQHF
V: TRBV6-5

CDR3: CAWSVGTGREQYF
V: TRBV30

CDR3: CAWYRETSGANGLTF
V: TRBV30

CDR3: CASSPLYRDMGTDTQYF
V: TRBV10-2

CDR3: CSARDQNTQYF
V: TRBV20-1

CDR3: CASIERDRHSYEQYF
V: TRBV2

CDR3: CAISESTRDVGGVGRNQPQHF
V: TRBV10-3

CDR3: CASSQLGWGQYNSPLHF
V: TRBV16

CDR3: CSSSPDRGETQYF
V: TRBV7-9

CDR3: CASRPGTSSEQFF
V: TRBV6-6

CDR3: CASTDEATDTQYF
V: TRBV2

CDR3: CASSPRLAEDNEQFF
V: TRBV18

CDR3: CASSRGSASNEQFF
V: TRBV11-1

CDR3: CASMAASYNEQFF
V: TRBV2

CDR3: CAWTLGTGAGGYTF
V: TRBV30

CDR3: CASSLYSYNSPLHF
V: TRBV27